A single sample gave rise to the 21 T cell receptor beta chains below, sequenced in a study of OX40 agonist ivuxolimab in advanced cancers. Measured with immunoSEQ multiplex PCR; TCRdb has only the in-frame clones, and not every one. The sample has fewer than 100,000 clones, 80% to 90% seen once. Sequences were derived from CD4+ or CD8+ T cells sorted from blood, sampled in a trial of the OX40 agonist ivuxolimab. These receptors were obtained from an adult with an advanced solid tumor such as melanoma, head and neck, liver or kidney cancer.

The CDR3 loop is CASSLTSDRGEKLFF. The CDR3 region has the DNA TGTGCCAGCAGCTTAACCTCGGACAGGGGTGAAAAACTGTTTTTT. The V call is TRBV5-4, the J call TRBJ1-4, with TRBD1 identical over 9 bases. Germline CDR1 reads SGHNT; CDR2 reads YYREEE (reference sequence). The CDR3 runs to 15 residues. V trimming: 2 bases; J trimming: 7 bases; junction bases outside the gene matches: 6. The full variable domain, with the rest looked up from reference TRBV5-4 and TRBJ1-4, is ETGVTQSPTHLIKTRGQQVTLRCSSQSGHNTVSWYQQALGQGPQFIFQYYREEENGRGNFPPRFSGLQFPNYSSELNVNALELDDSALYLCASSLTSDRGEKLFFGSGTQLSVL.

This clone has a single count. V and J are TRBV5-1 and TRBJ2-7, with D perhaps matching TRBD1 or TRBD2 (5 bases each). V lost 5 bases and J lost 3, with 21 bases in between. Per the germline V gene, CDR1 is SGHRS and CDR2 is YFSETQ. CDR3 length: 16 residues. Written as DNA, the CDR3 is TGCGCCAGCAGTGTGTACGGGGCTCGGAGCGGCTACGAGCAGTACTTC. Protein sequence: CASSVYGARSGYEQYF.

This chain connects TRBV13 to TRBJ2-3; 12 bases map to TRBD2. Germline V CDR1 and CDR2: PRHDT, FYEKMQ (reference sequence). The CDR3 is 14 amino acids. J lost 7 bases, V lost 5 bases, and 4 bases had no gene match. The CDR3, as DNA: TGTGCCAGCAGCCCAGGACTAGCGGGAAATACGCAGTATTTT. It codes for CASSPGLAGNTQYF.

The chain has TRBV29-1 and TRBJ1-3; TRBD1 matches 8 bases. Looked up from germline, CDR1 is SQVTM and CDR2 is ANQGSEA. V was clipped by 7 bases and J by 3 bases; unmatched bases: 8. This CDR3 contains 14 residues. CDR3 DNA: TGCAGCGCCGTGACAGGGGCCGGTGGAAACACCATATATTTT. Its protein is CSAVTGAGGNTIYF.

The chain employs TRBV6-1 and TRBJ2-5; D might be TRBD1 (5 bases). The V gene lost 8 bases and the J gene lost 5 bases, with 18 bases spanning the gap. The germline CDR1 and CDR2 sequences are MNHNS and SASEGT. The CDR3 is made up of 14 amino acids. CDR3 in DNA: TGTGCCAGCTCGAAGGCACAGGCCTTGGAGACCCAGTACTTC. The encoded protein is CASSKAQALETQYF.

The J gene is TRBJ1-4, the V gene TRBV30; no clear D gene. Trimming cost V 1 base and J 4 bases, with 7 bases left between them. The CDR3 has 13 amino acids. Looked up from germline, CDR1 is GTSNPN and CDR2 is SVGIG (reference sequence). The CDR3 DNA reads as TGTGCCTGGAGTGGGGGTTTTAATGAAAAACTGTTTTTT. The encoded protein is CAWSGGFNEKLFF.

The count of this clone is one. The rearrangement joins TRBV7-2 to TRBJ2-3; 8 nucleotides align to TRBD2. Looked up from germline, CDR1 is SGHTA and CDR2 is FQGNSA. With V trimmed by 4 bases and J by 5 bases, 8 bases remained unmatched. This CDR3 is built from 15 residues. The CDR3 nucleotides are TGTGCCAGCAGCTCCACCGGGACTAGGGTAGATACGCAGTATTTT. It encodes CASSSTGTRVDTQYF. Supplemented by reference TRBV7-2 and TRBJ2-3, the full variable domain reads GAGVSQSPSNKVTEKGKDVELRCDPISGHTALYWYRQSLGQGLEFLIYFQGNSAPDKSGLPSDRFSAERTGGSVSTLTIQRTQQEDSAVYLCASSSTGTRVDTQYFGPGTRLTVL.

The rearrangement links TRBV7-2 to TRBJ2-3; D is perhaps TRBD2 (5 bases). Germline CDR1 and CDR2: SGHTA and FQGNSA. The ends were cut back, 2 bases at V and 1 base at J, with 13 bases in the middle. The CDR3 sequence is 16 residues long. The CDR3 region has the DNA TGTGCCAGCAGCTTAAGTAGCGACGGTGGCACAGATACGCAGTATTTT. As protein: CASSLSSDGGTDTQYF.

This clone was observed a single time. V is TRBV28 and J is TRBJ2-7, with 7 bases fitting TRBD1. Germline loops: CDR1 MDHEN, CDR2 SYDVKM. V dropped 5 bases and J dropped 3; count of bases not matched to a gene: 4. CDR3 length: 13 residues. CDR3 coding DNA: TGTGCCAGCAGTCGCACAGGGGACTACGAGCAGTACTTC. Its protein product is CASSRTGDYEQYF.

This clone was observed a single time. V usage is TRBV6-1 and J usage is TRBJ2-7; TRBD1 or TRBD2 may be the D gene (5 bases each). Germline CDR1 and CDR2: MNHNS and SASEGT. Trimming pared 6 bases from V and 2 bases from J, leaving 14 bases between. CDR3 length: 14 amino acids. The CDR3 DNA is TGTGCCAGCAGCGACGGGACGGTGACCTACGAGCAGTACTTC. The encoded protein is CASSDGTVTYEQYF.

V gene TRBV28 combines with J gene TRBJ2-4; 9 nucleotides align to TRBD1. The CDR3 consists of 15 residues. J lost 8 bases, V lost 1 base, and 6 bases had no gene match. Germline CDR1 reads MDHEN; CDR2 reads SYDVKM. The CDR3 region has the DNA TGTGCCAGCAGTTTATTCAACCGACAGGGGGACATTCAGTACTTC. It encodes CASSLFNRQGDIQYF. The full variable domain, in which reference TRBV28 and TRBJ2-4 provide the parts outside the CDR3, is DVKVTQSSRYLVKRTGEKVFLECVQDMDHENMFWYRQDPGLGLRLIYFSYDVKMKEKGDIPEGYSVSREKKERFSLILESASTNQTSMYLCASSLFNRQGDIQYFGAGTRLSVL.

The chain has TRBV6-6 and TRBJ2-2, with a tentative D call TRBD2 (5 bases). The CDR3 is 15 amino acids. Trimming left V 0 bases short and J 7 bases short, with 12 bases between. Germline-derived CDR1 and CDR2 are MNHNY and SVGAGI (reference sequence). CDR3 residues: CASSYSFVRDGELFF. The CDR3 DNA reads TGTGCCAGCAGTTACTCCTTCGTGAGGGACGGGGAGCTGTTTTTT.

This chain links TRBV6-5 with TRBJ1-2; no definite D call. Germline lookup yields CDR1 MNHEY and CDR2 SVGAGI. Trimming left V 8 bases short and J 7 bases short, with 14 bases between. The CDR3 consists of 12 residues. CDR3 region: CASQIPLGGYTF. In nucleotides, the CDR3 is TGTGCCAGCCAAATCCCCCTGGGTGGCTACACCTTC.

V and J are TRBV2 and TRBJ1-2; possibly TRBD1 for D (5 bases). The CDR3 is 14 amino acids. With 2 bases removed from V and 4 bases from J, the gap between germline ends came to 11 bases. Looked up from germline, CDR1 is SNHLY and CDR2 is FYNNEI. CDR3 sequence reads: CASSERGEFYGYTF. CDR3 sequence (DNA): TGTGCCAGCAGTGAAAGGGGAGAGTTCTATGGCTACACCTTC.

J is TRBJ2-7 and V is TRBV5-1; 12 bases align to TRBD1. Germline V gene lookup returns CDR1 SGHRS and CDR2 YFSETQ. This CDR3 contains 17 residues. The trim removed 5 bases at V and 6 bases at J, leaving 15 bases unmatched. CDR3 residues: CASREGRGQGAPGEQYF. The CDR3 nucleotides read TGCGCCAGCAGAGAAGGTAGGGGACAGGGGGCGCCGGGCGAGCAGTACTTC.

The gene calls are TRBV7-8 and TRBJ1-6, with 8 bases fitting TRBD1. Looked up from germline, CDR1 is SGHVS and CDR2 is FQNEAQ. The CDR3 extends over 14 amino acids. Trimming took 8 bases from V and 7 from J; bases not matched to a gene: 7. The DNA of the CDR3 is TGTGCCAGCGACAGGGGACAGTTAAATTCACCCCTCCACTTT. Its translation: CASDRGQLNSPLHF. The variable domain in full, with the rest retrieved from reference TRBV7-8 and TRBJ1-6, is GAGVSQSPRYKVAKRGQDVALRCDPISGHVSLFWYQQALGQGPEFLTYFQNEAQLDKSGLPSDRFFAERPEGSVSTLKIQRTQQEDSAVYLCASDRGQLNSPLHFGNGTRLTVT.

In the case of this clone: Other DNA sequences of this sample code for an identical CDR3. V and J are TRBV18 and TRBJ2-7; D call uncertain. The CDR3 contains 14 residues. Germline CDR1 is KGHSH and CDR2 is LQKENI. The V end lost 6 bases, the J end lost 1 base, and 13 bases lay between the germline ends. The CDR3 reads CASSPGLVSYEQYF. In DNA form, the CDR3 reads TGTGCCAGCTCCCCCGGTCTGGTATCCTACGAGCAGTACTTC.

The CDR3 loop reads CATSGGLRETTDTQYF. Here the CDR3 DNA reads TGTGCCACCAGCGGGGGACTTCGGGAAACCACAGATACGCAGTATTTT. The rearrangement uses TRBV15 and TRBJ2-3; D perhaps matches TRBD2 (6 bases). Per germline, CDR1 LNHNV and CDR2 YYDKDF (reference sequence). The CDR3 length is 16 residues. V lost 5 bases and J lost 2, with 17 bases in between.

The chain couples TRBV9 to TRBJ2-2; D remains ambiguous. CDR1 SGDLS and CDR2 YYNGEE come from the germline V gene. The CDR3 is 14 amino acids. The V end lost 1 base, the J end lost 5 bases, and 9 bases lay between the germline ends. CDR3 sequence: CASSVRRDTGELFF. The DNA for the CDR3 is TGTGCCAGCAGCGTAAGAAGGGATACCGGGGAGCTGTTTTTT.

The rearrangement links TRBV5-1 to TRBJ2-1; 8 bases are shared with TRBD1. The V gene's germline CDR1 is SGHRS and CDR2 YFSETQ. The CDR3 spans 15 residues. V dropped 6 bases and J dropped 0; count of bases not matched to a gene: 5. CDR3 coding DNA: TGCGCCAGCATTATGGGGACAGGCTCCTACAATGAGCAGTTCTTC. This translates into CASIMGTGSYNEQFF.

The chain employs TRBV5-1 and TRBJ1-2; 7 bases map to TRBD1. The CDR3 is 15 amino acids. Germline values: CDR1 SGHRS, CDR2 YFSETQ. V shed 0 bases and J 0 bases; nucleotides not matched to a gene: 2. This chain's CDR3 is CASSLGDRTNYGYTF. The CDR3 DNA reads as TGCGCCAGCAGCTTGGGGGACAGAACTAACTATGGCTACACCTTC.